A single T cell receptor (beta chain) is shown here with its context. Its antigen is not known. Sequenced by immunoSEQ multiplex PCR; TCRdb stores in-frame clones only, minus some. The table has about 80,000 clones, around 80% seen once; the top ten hold roughly 0.85%. Single viable CD3+CD4+CD8-CD45RO+ cells were sorted as the memory CD4+ T cells. Serostatus was set by detecting CMV pp150, pp28, p38, p52 IgG. Total CD4+ T cells were enriched by CD4 positive selection. This sample was taken from a study of memory CD4+ T cells and cytomegalovirus serostatus. Study-level findings and limits: CMV serostatus prediction reached median AUC approximately 0.95, or 0.91 with US-trained model. CD4+ memory repertoires contained about 40% of the 164 reported CMV TCRbeta sequences.

The sequenced sample consisted of memory CD4+ T cells from blood. The sequence derives from an adult in good health and CMV-seronegative.

CDR3 sequence reads: CASSIENRGVEKLFF. For the CDR3, the DNA is TGTGCCAGTAGTATAGAAAACAGGGGAGTGGAAAAACTGTTTTTT. The chain joins TRBV19 to TRBJ1-4; 7 bases fit TRBD1. CDR1 and CDR2 (germline): LNHDA, SQIVND (reference sequence). Losses at the gene ends were 0 bases for V and 8 bases for J; bases not matched to a gene: 6. The CDR3 contains 15 residues.